This T cell receptor (beta chain) originates from a study of OX40 agonist ivuxolimab in advanced cancers. The repertoire was sequenced with immunoSEQ multiplex PCR; TCRdb's copy has only in-frame clones and lacks some. The data show some 90,000 clones, more than 70% seen once. The sequences come from CD4+ or CD8+ T cells sorted from blood, collected in a trial of the OX40 agonist ivuxolimab. The sequence came from an adult with an advanced solid tumor such as melanoma, head and neck, liver or kidney cancer.

CDR3 in amino acids: CAWSETSNEQFF. The CDR3 DNA follows: TGTGCCTGGAGTGAGACTAGTAATGAGCAGTTCTTC. The chain links TRBV30 to TRBJ2-1, with a tentative D call TRBD2 (6 bases). Germline V gene data show CDR1 as GTSNPN and CDR2 as SVGIG (reference sequence). The V gene lost 1 base and the J gene lost 7 bases, with 8 bases spanning the gap. The CDR3 runs 12 residues.